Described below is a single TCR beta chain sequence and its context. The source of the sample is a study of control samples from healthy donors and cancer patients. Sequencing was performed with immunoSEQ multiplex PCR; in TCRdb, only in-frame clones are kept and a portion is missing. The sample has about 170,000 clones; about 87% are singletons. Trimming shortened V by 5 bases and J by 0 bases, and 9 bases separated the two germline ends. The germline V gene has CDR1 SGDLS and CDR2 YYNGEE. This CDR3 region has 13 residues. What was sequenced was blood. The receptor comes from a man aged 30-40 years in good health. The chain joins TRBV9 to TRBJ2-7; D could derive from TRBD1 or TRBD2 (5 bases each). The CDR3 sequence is CASRGESSYEQYF. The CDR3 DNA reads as TGTGCCAGCAGGGGGGAAAGCTCCTACGAGCAGTACTTC.